This TCR beta chain is drawn from a study of Tregs in tolerant kidney transplant recipients. General study points: Tregs expanded with activated donor B cells seemed most donor-specific. Some patients' samples used different primers over time, so nucleotide sequences weren't comparable.

Clones were sequenced by immunoSEQ multiplex PCR, and TCRdb holds only the in-frame ones, with some missing. This table has tens of thousands of clones, about 89% appearing once. The V end lost 1 base, the J end lost 6 bases, and 14 bases lay between the germline ends. The CDR3 has 15 residues. The germline CDR1 and CDR2 sequences are SGHNT and YYREEE (reference sequence). Remarks on this clone: The antigen remains undetermined.

Recipients received nonmyeloablative bone marrow transplants from related graft donors, with transient mixed chimerism. Thawed PBMCs were FACS-sorted into unstimulated CD4+CD25+CD127- regulatory T cells, CD4+CD25- non-regulatory cells, CD4 and CD8 cells. The TCR originated in a human patient who received a combined kidney and bone marrow transplant. The graft donor may be the source of some T cells. The input for sequencing was CD8+ T cells from blood (PBMCs), taken 24 months after the transplant. The chain joins TRBV5-4 to TRBJ2-1; tentative D call: TRBD2 (5 bases). The CDR3 loop is CASSLMMEVPNEQFF. The CDR3 DNA reads as TGTGCCAGCAGCTTGATGATGGAGGTTCCCAATGAGCAGTTCTTC.